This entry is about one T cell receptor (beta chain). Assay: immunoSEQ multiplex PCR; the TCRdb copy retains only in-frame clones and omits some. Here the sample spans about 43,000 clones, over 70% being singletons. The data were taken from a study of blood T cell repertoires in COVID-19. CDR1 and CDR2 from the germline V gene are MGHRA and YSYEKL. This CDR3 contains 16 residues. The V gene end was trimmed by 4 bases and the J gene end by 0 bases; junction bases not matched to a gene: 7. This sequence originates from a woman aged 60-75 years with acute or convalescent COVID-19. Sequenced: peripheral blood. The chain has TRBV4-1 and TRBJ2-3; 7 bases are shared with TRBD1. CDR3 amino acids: CASSPRPGQSTDTQYF. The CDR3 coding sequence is TGCGCCAGCAGCCCTAGACCGGGACAGAGCACAGATACGCAGTATTTT.